The rows below give T cell receptor beta chains drawn from one sample of a study of T cells in Graves' hyperthyroidism and ophthalmopathy. MiXCR was run by TCRdb on the multiplex PCR reads, yielding one entry per CDR3 protein. The data contain about 560,000 distinct CDR3 sequences, approximately 15% of them singletons. Specimen: blood. These receptors all stem from a woman under 30 with Graves' hyperthyroidism. Each CDR3 is given with its conserved first and last residue.

v_gene	j_gene	CDR3aa
TRBV4-3	TRBJ1-2	CASSQDWAVGGYTF
TRBV28	TRBJ1-1	CASSSLVGSTEAFF
TRBV7-6	TRBJ1-5	CASSAGSSNQPQHF
TRBV12-3/TRBV12-4	TRBJ2-7	CASSLFSEYEQYF
TRBV7-9	TRBJ1-1	CASSHPGQGPGAFF
TRBV6-1	TRBJ2-1	CASRAGGRSGTIGYNEQFF
TRBV9	TRBJ2-1	CASSVAYGERESYNEQFF
TRBV18	TRBJ2-2	CASSPPLSGELFF
TRBV6-8	TRBJ1-1	CASSRHNPDTEAFF
TRBV7-8	TRBJ2-1	CASSLNTGALYNEQFF